The rows below give T cell receptor beta chains drawn from one sample of a study of spatial heterogeneity in lung cancer. MiXCR, run by TCRdb on the 5' RACE reads, gives a single entry per CDR3 protein. The sample consists of about 110,000 distinct CDR3 sequences, 11% of them appearing once. The sample in question was PBMCs, obtained at follow-up. The receptors stem from a female donor with early-stage non-small cell lung cancer. Each CDR3 is given with its conserved first and last residue. Fields, in order: J gene, V gene, CDR3 length, clone size, D gene, CDR3 DNA, CDR3 protein. The D gene is left open where the match is weak. Size is omitted from some rows. Given values are once, few, many or a class for expanded clones.

>TRBJ2-7|TRBV28|12|medium-sized|-
TGTGCCAGCAGTCTTATCTTCTACGAGCAGTACTTC
CASSLIFYEQYF
>TRBJ2-3|TRBV7-9|14|-|TRBD1
TGTGCCAGCAGCCCGGACAGGGGAATAGATACGCAGTATTTT
CASSPDRGIDTQYF
>TRBJ2-3|TRBV7-2|16|few|-
TGTGCCAGCAGCCCACGGTCGGCCTCTAGCACAGATACGCAGTATTTT
CASSPRSASSTDTQYF
>TRBJ1-3|TRBV7-3|16|-|-
TGTGCCAGCAGCTTACCGGGTTCCAACTCTGGAAACACCATATATTTT
CASSLPGSNSGNTIYF
>TRBJ1-1|TRBV7-2|15|-|-
TGTGCCAGCAGCCCTTACAGTACCTTGAACACTGAAGCTTTCTTT
CASSPYSTLNTEAFF
>TRBJ2-1|TRBV7-3|13|few|-
TGTGCCAGCAGTCTAGCGAAGGTTAATGAGCAGTTCTTC
CASSLAKVNEQFF
>TRBJ2-7|TRBV7-3|13|many|TRBD2
TGTGCCAGCAGGGGGACTAGCGGTGACGAGCAGTACTTC
CASRGTSGDEQYF
>TRBJ1-5|TRBV6-2/TRBV6-3|15|-|TRBD1
TGTGCCAGCAGTGCGGGACAGGCGGACAATCAGCCCCAGCATTTT
CASSAGQADNQPQHF
>TRBJ1-1|TRBV12-3/TRBV12-4|16|many|-
TGTGCCAGCAGACTCTCGGACAGTATAAGGGGGACTGAAGCTTTCTTT
CASRLSDSIRGTEAFF
>TRBJ1-3|TRBV12-3/TRBV12-4|15|few|TRBD1
TGTGCCAGCAGCTCACAGGGGGCAGGTGGAAACACCATATATTTT
CASSSQGAGGNTIYF
>TRBJ1-4|TRBV7-8|14|many|-
TGTGCCAGCAGCCCAACTCGGGCTCCTGAAAAACTGTTTTTT
CASSPTRAPEKLFF
>TRBJ2-1|TRBV19|10|-|-
TGTGCCAGTAGTATAAATGGTCGGTTCTTC
CASSINGRFF
>TRBJ2-1|TRBV11-2|18|many|TRBD2
TGTGCCAGCAGCCCACGGACCGGGACTAGCGGGAGGTCGAATGAGCAGTTCTTC
CASSPRTGTSGRSNEQFF
>TRBJ2-2|TRBV27|14|few|-
TGTGCCAGCAGTTTCGGTACAGGGCTGGGGGAGCTGTTTTTT
CASSFGTGLGELFF
>TRBJ2-3|TRBV10-3|14|few|TRBD1
TGTGCCATCAGTGCAGGGACAGGCACAGATACGCAGTATTTT
CAISAGTGTDTQYF
>TRBJ2-5|TRBV3-1|14|-|TRBD2
TGTGCCAGCAGCCCAAGGACTAGTGGAGAGACCCAGTACTTC
CASSPRTSGETQYF
>TRBJ1-2|TRBV28|13|many|-
TGTGCCAGCAGTTTAACAGGGCCCTATGGCTACACCTTC
CASSLTGPYGYTF
>TRBJ2-1|TRBV6-2/TRBV6-3|12|-|-
TGTGCCAGCAGTTACGGGGTAAATGAGCAGTTCTTC
CASSYGVNEQFF
>TRBJ2-2|TRBV20-1|15|-|TRBD1
TGCAGTGCTAGCCCGACAGGGGCTAACACCGGGGAGCTGTTTTTT
CSASPTGANTGELFF
>TRBJ2-7|TRBV29-1|13|many|-
TGCAGCGTAGAGGACAGTTTCTCCTACGAGCAGTACTTC
CSVEDSFSYEQYF
>TRBJ1-2|TRBV28|11|many|-
TGTGCCAGCAGTTCTTTCACGGGCTACACCTTC
CASSSFTGYTF